This T cell receptor beta chain was documented in a study of OX40 agonist ivuxolimab in advanced cancers. Study-wide background: From roughly 23 to 90 years was the age range, with a mean of around 60 years, and about 83% were male.

V was pared by 6 bases and J by 5 bases, with 17 bases between. From germline, CDR1 is MDHEN and CDR2 SYDVKM. The CDR3 contains 15 residues. Assay: immunoSEQ multiplex PCR; the TCRdb copy retains only in-frame clones and omits some. The sample carries tens of thousands of clones, about 81% recorded once. The source of this sequence is an adult with an advanced solid tumor such as melanoma, head and neck, liver or kidney cancer. The rearrangement joins TRBV28 to TRBJ1-5; possibly TRBD1 for D (6 bases). The sample was CD4+ or CD8+ T cells sorted from blood, taken in a trial of the OX40 agonist ivuxolimab. CDR3 bases: TGTGCCAGCAGCCCTCTTCGGGGGGGCCATCAGCCCCAGCATTTT. Translated, it gives CASSPLRGGHQPQHF.